The 24 T cell receptor beta chains below come from one sample, sequenced in a study of beta chain features in type 1 diabetes. Study-level results: People with Type 1 diabetes carried modestly yet significantly shorter TCRB CDR3s in all four CD4+ subsets.

Antigens for these TCRs are unknown. Every bit of the isolated RNA underwent reverse transcription, so sequencing read expressed TCRB transcripts. Using immunoSEQ multiplex PCR, the repertoire was profiled, and TCRdb retains in-frame clones only, with some absent. The sample yields about 370,000 clones, 9.5% to 10% seen once. The sample consisted of central memory CD4+ T cells from blood. The receptors stem from a man aged 25 to 40 with type 1 diabetes.

V is TRBV6-6 and J is TRBJ2-3; D unresolved. Germline loops: CDR1 MNHNY, CDR2 SVGAGI (reference sequence). Trimming left V 5 bases short and J 0 bases short, with 6 bases between. There are 13 residues in the CDR3. CDR3 nucleotide sequence: TGTGCCAGCAGTGACGACAGCACAGATACGCAGTATTTT. Its translation is CASSDDSTDTQYF.

Comments on this clone: At the DNA level, this CDR3 is encoded by other sequences in the same sample as well. The chain joins TRBV5-1 to TRBJ2-3; the match to TRBD1 covers 11 bases. Germline CDR1 is SGHRS and CDR2 is YFSETQ. V gave up 4 bases and J gave up 4 bases; unmatched junction bases: 5. There are 15 residues in the CDR3. CDR3 bases: TGCGCCAGCAGCCCGGGACAGGGGGTTGCAGATACGCAGTATTTT. This sequence encodes CASSPGQGVADTQYF.

This clone was found a few times. The rearrangement links TRBV29-1 to TRBJ2-5; tentatively, D is TRBD1 (6 bases). The CDR3 is 14 residues long. Germline V CDR1 and CDR2: SQVTM, ANQGSEA. Trimming pared 4 bases from V and 2 bases from J, leaving 14 bases between. The CDR3 nucleotides read TGCAGCGTTGCATCGGGACATCGACAAGAGACCCAGTACTTC. Encoded protein: CSVASGHRQETQYF.

The chain is built from TRBV9 and TRBJ2-7, with D perhaps TRBD2 (5 bases). V was clipped by 3 bases and J by 1 base, with 14 bases between them. The CDR3 is made up of 15 amino acids. Germline CDR1 SGDLS, CDR2 YYNGEE. CDR3 bases: TGTGCCAGCAGCGCAGCCCCCGGGGTTTCCTACGAGCAGTACTTC. Translating it yields CASSAAPGVSYEQYF.

This chain joins TRBV7-2 and TRBJ2-7; unclear D gene. This CDR3 is built from 15 residues. V dropped 1 base and J dropped 6 bases, with 16 bases sitting between them. Germline values: CDR1 SGHTA, CDR2 FQGNSA. The CDR3 region has the DNA TGTGCCAGCAGCTTAGGTCTAGAAAGAACATCCGAGCAGTACTTC. It codes for CASSLGLERTSEQYF. Full variable domain (rest looked up from reference TRBV7-2 and TRBJ2-7): GAGVSQSPSNKVTEKGKDVELRCDPISGHTALYWYRQSLGQGLEFLIYFQGNSAPDKSGLPSDRFSAERTGGSVSTLTIQRTQQEDSAVYLCASSLGLERTSEQYFGPGTRLTVT.

This clone was detected a few times. The chain is built from TRBV19 and TRBJ2-5; TRBD1 agrees at 9 bases. The CDR3 spans 13 residues. V shed 8 bases and J 5 bases; nucleotides not matched to a gene: 6. Germline CDR1 and CDR2: LNHDA and SQIVND (reference sequence). The CDR3 is CASSGTGMETQYF. The DNA of the CDR3 is TGTGCCAGTTCCGGGACAGGGATGGAGACCCAGTACTTC.

The table lists this clone with many counts. The chain recombines TRBV18 with TRBJ2-5, with D maybe TRBD1 (5 bases). The CDR3 is 14 residues long. Germline V lookup: CDR1 KGHSH, CDR2 LQKENI. Trimming shortened V by 4 bases and J by 4 bases, and 13 bases separated the two germline ends. CDR3 DNA: TGTGCCAGCTCACTCAGGGTAAATCGAGAGACCCAGTACTTC. As protein: CASSLRVNRETQYF.

This clone was seen many times. The chain joins TRBV27 to TRBJ2-3; tentatively, D is TRBD2 (6 bases). V was clipped by 1 base and J by 5 bases, with 16 bases between them. CDR3 length: 16 amino acids. Germline CDR1 MNHEY, CDR2 SMNVEV (reference sequence). The CDR3 DNA reads as TGTGCCAGCAGTTTATATGGGGGAGGTTTCGTAGATACGCAGTATTTT. This codes for CASSLYGGGFVDTQYF.

This clone was recorded a few times. V and J are TRBV18 and TRBJ2-2, with D possibly TRBD2 on 6 matching bases. CDR1 is KGHSH, CDR2 LQKENI, per germline. The CDR3 contains 15 residues. Trimming shortened V by 4 bases and J by 0 bases, and 9 bases separated the two germline ends. CDR3 protein: CASSLGLPNTGELFF. The CDR3, as DNA: TGTGCCAGCTCACTGGGACTTCCGAACACCGGGGAGCTGTTTTTT.

The V gene is TRBV9, the J gene TRBJ2-7; D unclear. The CDR3 has 15 residues. The V gene's germline CDR1 is SGDLS and CDR2 YYNGEE. The V gene lost 0 bases and the J gene lost 0 bases, with 10 bases spanning the gap. The CDR3 coding sequence is TGTGCCAGCAGCGTAGCTACTGGGGACTCCTACGAGCAGTACTTC. Translation gives CASSVATGDSYEQYF.

This clone has a handful of counts. The genes are TRBV5-1 and TRBJ2-1; no definite D call. CDR3 size: 14 residues. CDR1 is SGHRS, CDR2 YFSETQ, per germline. Between the trimmed V and J ends, which lost 0 bases and 7 bases, there was a span of 11 bases. CDR3 in amino acids: CASSLDSQINEQFF. CDR3 sequence (DNA): TGCGCCAGCAGCTTGGACAGCCAAATAAATGAGCAGTTCTTC.

J is TRBJ2-3 and V is TRBV5-1; TRBD2 matches at 13 bases. This CDR3 contains 17 residues. V lost 3 bases and J lost 1; bases outside the gene matches: 5. The germline CDR1 and CDR2 sequences are SGHRS and YFSETQ. CDR3 sequence (DNA): TGCGCCAGCAGCTCAGGGACTAGCGGGATTGGCACAGATACGCAGTATTTT. Amino acids: CASSSGTSGIGTDTQYF.

V and J are TRBV5-8 and TRBJ1-2; D is unclear. Germline V lookup: CDR1 SGHTS, CDR2 YDEGEE. Between the trimmed V and J ends, which lost 3 bases and 5 bases, there was a span of 8 bases. The CDR3 runs to 12 residues. CDR3 DNA sequence: TGTGCCAGCAGCTCTGACCAATATGGCTACACCTTC. Translating gives CASSSDQYGYTF.

This clone was counted a few times. The J gene is TRBJ1-4, the V gene TRBV30, with 7 bases aligning to TRBD1. The CDR3 contains 15 residues. The ends lost 4 bases at V and 3 bases at J; junction bases unmatched: 8. The germline V gene has CDR1 GTSNPN and CDR2 SVGIG (reference sequence). CDR3 sequence reads: CAWNERGQANEKLFF. The CDR3 nucleotides read TGTGCCTGGAATGAAAGGGGGCAAGCTAATGAAAAACTGTTTTTT.

The chain is built from TRBV11-2 and TRBJ1-4, with no clear D. The CDR3 extends over 16 amino acids. Trimming stripped 1 base from V and 8 bases from J, with 17 bases between. Per the germline V gene, CDR1 is SGHAT and CDR2 is FQNNGV. The DNA of the CDR3 is TGTGCCAGCAGCTTAGGGTCTGGGTCATTTGGCGAAAAACTGTTTTTT. It translates to CASSLGSGSFGEKLFF.

CDR3 protein: CASKGTGRTYEQYF. The CDR3 DNA reads as TGTGCCAGTAAAGGGACAGGGAGAACCTACGAGCAGTACTTC. The chain combines TRBV19 with TRBJ2-7, with 9 positions matching TRBD1. V lost 7 bases and J lost 2; bases outside the gene matches: 6. Germline V gene data show CDR1 as LNHDA and CDR2 as SQIVND (reference sequence). The CDR3 spans 14 residues.

The gene calls are TRBV7-2 and TRBJ1-1; weak D call: TRBD1 (6 bases). The CDR3 sequence is 15 residues long. V dropped 5 bases and J dropped 8 bases, with 21 bases sitting between them. CDR1 is SGHTA and CDR2 is FQGNSA in the germline V gene. CDR3 sequence: CASSPKDRLSMEAFF. The CDR3 coding sequence is TGTGCCAGCAGCCCAAAGGACAGACTGTCGATGGAAGCTTTCTTT.

The J gene is TRBJ2-5, the V gene TRBV2, with TRBD1 matching over 8 bases. J gave up 2 bases and V 4 bases, and 6 bases lay outside the gene matches. CDR3 length equals 15 residues. The germline CDR1 and CDR2 sequences are SNHLY and FYNNEI. In nucleotides, the CDR3 is TGTGCCAGCAGTGTTTACAGGGGGATTCAAGAGACCCAGTACTTC. Encoded protein: CASSVYRGIQETQYF.

This clone came up a few times. This chain connects TRBV29-1 to TRBJ2-5; 7 bases are shared with TRBD1. V lost 4 bases, J lost 2 bases, and 7 bases stayed unmatched. This CDR3 is built from 14 residues. Germline loops: CDR1 SQVTM, CDR2 ANQGSEA. The CDR3 DNA reads as TGCAGCGTTGCGACAGGGAACGGTCAAGAGACCCAGTACTTC. Its translation is CSVATGNGQETQYF.

J is TRBJ1-1 and V is TRBV6-5; TRBD1 matches 9 bases. Germline V gene lookup returns CDR1 MNHEY and CDR2 SVGAGI. Losses at the gene ends were 6 bases for V and 10 bases for J; bases not matched to a gene: 12. This CDR3 has 14 residues. CDR3 amino acids: CASRRQGEILPAFF. DNA of the CDR3: TGTGCCAGCAGACGACAGGGGGAGATCCTCCCAGCTTTCTTT.

The J gene is TRBJ2-3, the V gene TRBV28; TRBD1 matches 8 bases. Germline V CDR1 and CDR2: MDHEN, SYDVKM. J was trimmed by 1 base and V by 4 bases; bases with no gene match: 4. The CDR3 has 15 residues. The CDR3 region has the DNA TGTGCCAGCAGTTCAGGGGGCGAGGGCACAGATACGCAGTATTTT. Translating gives CASSSGGEGTDTQYF.

This clone has only a few counts. V and J are TRBV15 and TRBJ1-4; 7 nucleotides agree with TRBD1. Germline V gene data show CDR1 as LNHNV and CDR2 as YYDKDF (reference sequence). The CDR3 runs 19 residues. J was trimmed by 4 bases and V by 3 bases; bases with no gene match: 17. The CDR3 loop reads CATSSYPSRDRGFNEKLFF. The DNA for the CDR3 is TGTGCCACCAGCAGCTACCCCTCCCGGGACAGAGGCTTTAATGAAAAACTGTTTTTT.

This chain joins TRBV19 and TRBJ2-7; no clear D gene. CDR3 length equals 16 residues. The V end lost 1 base, the J end lost 0 bases, and 13 bases lay between the germline ends. CDR1 is LNHDA, CDR2 SQIVND, per germline (reference sequence). DNA for the CDR3: TGTGCCAGTAGTATAGCTGGCGGAGCCTCCTCCTACGAGCAGTACTTC. Amino acid sequence: CASSIAGGASSYEQYF. Drawing the rest from reference TRBV19 and TRBJ2-7, the complete variable domain is DGGITQSPKYLFRKEGQNVTLSCEQNLNHDAMYWYRQDPGQGLRLIYYSQIVNDFQKGDIAEGYSVSREKKESFPLTVTSAQKNPTAFYLCASSIAGGASSYEQYFGPGTRLTVT.

This sequence joins TRBV27 and TRBJ2-2; 7 nucleotides line up with TRBD1. The CDR3 runs 15 residues. Germline V gives CDR1 MNHEY, CDR2 SMNVEV (reference sequence). Trimming took 6 bases from V and 4 from J; bases not matched to a gene: 8. CDR3 protein: CASSSAGGSTGELFF. DNA for the CDR3: TGTGCCAGCAGCTCCGCAGGGGGTAGCACCGGGGAGCTGTTTTTT.